This T cell receptor (beta chain) was recorded in a study of control samples from healthy donors and cancer patients. Germline values: CDR1 MDHEN, CDR2 SYDVKM. V was pared by 2 bases and J by 4 bases, with 14 bases between. The CDR3 loop spans 15 amino acids. Profiled with immunoSEQ multiplex PCR; TCRdb holds only in-frame clones, not every one. The sample contains 150,000 or so clones, roughly 93% of which appear only once. The source is a man aged 18 to 35 in good health. The sequencing input was blood. The chain employs TRBV28 and TRBJ1-1, with D unclear. Here the CDR3 DNA reads TGTGCCAGCAGTTTAATGGCGGTTGGGAGCACTGAAGCTTTCTTT. This gives the protein CASSLMAVGSTEAFF.